Shown below are 12 T cell receptor beta chains from a single sample sequenced in a study of patients and donors after allogeneic stem cell transplantation. TCRdb passed the RT-PCR reads through MiXCR, listing each CDR3 protein once. The sample lists about 110,000 distinct CDR3 sequences; roughly 37% were seen once. The sample taken for sequencing was blood, either unsorted or a sorted T cell fraction (not recorded which). The receptors were sampled from a human donor who was either an allogeneic HSCT recipient or a stem cell or donor lymphocyte infusion donor (not recorded which). It is not recorded whose cells these are; they may come from a transplant donor.

This rearrangement joins TRBV3-1 to TRBJ2-1; D is possibly TRBD1 or TRBD2 (5 bases each). V was cut by 3 bases and J by 9 bases, with 9 bases left in between. Germline V gene lookup returns CDR1 LGHDT and CDR2 YNNKEL (reference sequence). The CDR3 is 12 amino acids. CDR3 DNA sequence: TGTGCCAGCAGCCAGGGACCCTCTGAGCAGTTCTTC. This sequence encodes CASSQGPSEQFF.

This CDR3 is CASSSGTAVYEQYF. The CDR3 region has the DNA TGCGCCAGCAGCTCCGGGACGGCGGTTTACGAGCAGTACTTC. This chain connects TRBV5-1 to TRBJ2-7; D may match TRBD1 or TRBD2 (5 bases each). Deletions cut 3 bases from V and 4 bases from J, with 14 bases between. Germline V gene lookup returns CDR1 SGHRS and CDR2 YFSETQ. The CDR3 length is 14 residues. The full variable domain, with the rest looked up from reference TRBV5-1 and TRBJ2-7, is KAGVTQTPRYLIKTRGQQVTLSCSPISGHRSVSWYQQTPGQGLQFLFEYFSETQRNKGNFPGRFSGRQFSNSRSEMNVSTLELGDSALYLCASSSGTAVYEQYFGPGTRLTVT.

The chain combines TRBV28 with TRBJ1-5; 8 bases match TRBD1. The CDR3 is 15 amino acids. With V trimmed by 3 bases and J by 5 bases, 6 bases remained unmatched. CDR1 and CDR2 from the germline V gene are MDHEN and SYDVKM. CDR3 protein: CASSLGDRTYQPQHF. The CDR3 DNA reads as TGTGCCAGCAGTTTGGGGGACAGGACCTATCAGCCCCAGCATTTT.

This chain joins TRBV6-6 and TRBJ2-4; 7 bases agree with TRBD1. The CDR3 has 15 amino acids. V lost 5 bases and J lost 5; bases outside the gene matches: 9. The V gene's germline CDR1 is MNHNY and CDR2 SVGAGI (reference sequence). The CDR3 DNA is TGTGCCAGCAGTAGCCCAGACAGGGTCGAAAACATTCAGTACTTC. Protein: CASSSPDRVENIQYF.

The CDR3 sequence: CATSQTRGSAQETQYF. The CDR3, as DNA: TGTGCCACCAGCCAAACACGGGGGAGTGCCCAAGAGACCCAGTACTTC. The V call is TRBV24-1, the J call TRBJ2-5, with D perhaps matching TRBD2 (6 bases). Trimming pared 7 bases from V and 1 base from J, leaving 18 bases between. The length of the CDR3 is 16 residues. From germline, CDR1 is KGHDR and CDR2 SFDVKD.

CDR3 region: CASSLTGTMNTEAFF. CDR3 nucleotide sequence: TGTGCCAGCAGCTTGACGGGGACGATGAACACTGAAGCTTTCTTT. The chain combines TRBV5-5 with TRBJ1-1; tentatively, D is TRBD1 (5 bases). V was shortened by 1 base and J by 0 bases, with 10 bases between the two germline ends. This CDR3 is 15 amino acids long. Per the germline V gene, CDR1 is SGHKS and CDR2 is YYEKEE (reference sequence). The full variable domain, its missing parts supplied by reference TRBV5-5 and TRBJ1-1, is DAGVTQSPTHLIKTRGQQVTLRCSPISGHKSVSWYQQVLGQGPQFIFQYYEKEERGRGNFPDRFSARQFPNYSSELNVNALLLGDSALYLCASSLTGTMNTEAFFGQGTRLTVV.

This sequence joins TRBV7-8 and TRBJ2-3, with TRBD1 matching over 7 bases. With 4 bases clipped from V and 6 bases from J, the junction kept 7 bases outside the gene matches. CDR1 SGHVS and CDR2 FQNEAQ come from the germline V gene. The CDR3 contains 14 residues. The chain's CDR3 is CASSSQGLRDTQYF. The DNA of the CDR3 is TGTGCCAGCAGCTCACAGGGGTTGCGGGATACGCAGTATTTT.

This clonotype came up a few times. This rearrangement joins TRBV7-2 to TRBJ2-1; tentatively, D is TRBD2 (6 bases). Trimming took off 5 bases at V and 2 bases at J, with 13 bases between the two ends. The CDR3 covers 15 residues. CDR1 and CDR2 (germline): SGHTA, FQGNSA. The DNA of the CDR3 is TGTGCCAGCAGCCTTCTGGGGGGACCCTACAATGAGCAGTTCTTC. It is translated as CASSLLGGPYNEQFF.

The chain recombines TRBV7-2 with TRBJ2-1; D is possibly TRBD1 (6 bases). CDR3 size: 15 residues. V lost 1 base, J lost 2 bases, and 9 bases lay in between. CDR1 and CDR2 (germline): SGHTA, FQGNSA. The CDR3 here is CASSLGGQTYNEQFF. The CDR3 region has the DNA TGTGCCAGCAGCTTAGGGGGACAAACCTACAATGAGCAGTTCTTC.

This chain uses TRBV20-1 with TRBJ1-5; 7 bases fit TRBD1. CDR3 length equals 14 residues. The germline gives CDR1 DFQATT, CDR2 SNEGSKA (reference sequence). Trimming took 2 bases from V and 4 from J; bases not matched to a gene: 5. CDR3 sequence reads: CSARTGARNQPQHF. In DNA, the CDR3 is TGCAGTGCTAGAACAGGGGCGAGAAATCAGCCCCAGCATTTT.

The J gene is TRBJ1-6, the V gene TRBV30; 7 bases are a match to TRBD1. This CDR3 is built from 14 residues. Germline CDR1 GTSNPN, CDR2 SVGIG (reference sequence). After removal of 3 bases from V and 8 bases from J, the junction contained 7 bases not matched to a gene. The CDR3 DNA reads TGTGCCTGGAGCCCGGGACAGAGATATTCACCCCTCCACTTT. This translates into CAWSPGQRYSPLHF. Full variable domain (missing parts from reference TRBV30 and TRBJ1-6): SQTIHQWPATLVQPVGSPLSLECTVEGTSNPNLYWYRQAAGRGLQLLFYSVGIGQISSEVPQNLSASRPQDRQFILSSKKLLLSDSGFYLCAWSPGQRYSPLHFGNGTRLTVT.

This clonotype turned up a few times. The chain recombines TRBV12-3 or TRBV12-4 with TRBJ1-2; 7 bases agree with TRBD1. The CDR3 length is 13 residues. Trimming took 6 bases from V and 4 from J; bases not matched to a gene: 5. The CDR3 bases are TGTGCCAGCAGAGCCGGACAGGTCTATGGCTACACCTTC. It specifies CASRAGQVYGYTF.